The TCR beta chain under discussion was sequenced for a study of blood T cell repertoires in COVID-19. On the study more broadly: Acute and convalescent COVID-19 specimens originated in the United States, Italy and Spain. From T cells, B-cell-depleted T cells, or PBMCs came the material, which was cDNA or gDNA.

This clone showed up just once. Authors' processing steps: For nucleated cells, counts were estimated from reference gene primer amplification. The table came from immunoSEQ multiplex PCR; TCRdb's copy has only in-frame clones and leaves some out. V, J and clone size are those of that table, while D and trimming were read from the DNA. The sample has some 290,000 clones, around 90% seen once. The junction had 5 bases not matched to a gene; V was cut back by 1 base and J by 4 bases. Germline V lookup: CDR1 LGHNA, CDR2 YSLEER. This CDR3 is built from 15 residues. The sample consisted of peripheral blood. The J gene is TRBJ1-2, the V gene TRBV4-3; 8 bases agree with TRBD1. This receptor was taken from a woman aged 45-59 years who had recovered from COVID-19. Written as DNA, the CDR3 is TGCGCCAGCAGCCAAGCTCGGACAGGGTTCTATGGCTACACCTTC. Amino acid sequence: CASSQARTGFYGYTF.